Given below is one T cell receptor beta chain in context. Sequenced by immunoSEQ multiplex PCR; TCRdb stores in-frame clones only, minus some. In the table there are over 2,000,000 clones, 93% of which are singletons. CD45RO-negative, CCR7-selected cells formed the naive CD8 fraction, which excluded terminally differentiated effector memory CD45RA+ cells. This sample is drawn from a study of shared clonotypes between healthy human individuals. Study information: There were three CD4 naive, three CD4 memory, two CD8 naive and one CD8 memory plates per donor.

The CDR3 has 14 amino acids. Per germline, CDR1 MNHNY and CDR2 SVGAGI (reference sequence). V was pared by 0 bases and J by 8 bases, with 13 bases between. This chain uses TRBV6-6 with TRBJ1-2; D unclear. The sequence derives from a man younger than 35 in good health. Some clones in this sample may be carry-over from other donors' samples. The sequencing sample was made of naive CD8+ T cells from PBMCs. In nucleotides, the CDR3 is TGTGCCAGCAGTTACTCGGAGGGATCGGGGGGCTACACCTTC. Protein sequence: CASSYSEGSGGYTF.